This TCR beta chain was obtained from a study of shared clonotypes between healthy human individuals. CD4+ cells were split into CD45RA+ naive and CD45RA-negative memory subsets. CDR1 and CDR2 from the germline V gene are SNHLY and FYNNEI. V lost 7 bases and J 5 bases, leaving 14 bases between the germline ends. The CDR3 is made up of 13 amino acids. Some clones are missing from TCRdb's copy, which holds only in-frame ones; the method was immunoSEQ multiplex PCR. The sample comprises some 2,100,000 clones, roughly 95% of which are singletons, and roughly 0.13% rests with the top ten. V usage is TRBV2 and J usage is TRBJ2-5; no reliable D call. Sequenced: naive CD4+ T cells sorted from blood. Specified subset: CD45RA+ positively selected. This sequence was found in a man younger than 30 in good health. The CDR3 nucleotides are TGTGCCAGCACCGCCGGGCTAGAGGAGACCCAGTACTTC. It specifies CASTAGLEETQYF. The full variable domain, completed using reference TRBV2 and TRBJ2-5, is EPEVTQTPSHQVTQMGQEVILRCVPISNHLYFYWYRQILGQKVEFLVSFYNNEISEKSEIFDDQFSVERPDGSNFTLKIRSTKLEDSAMYFCASTAGLEETQYFGPGTRLLVL.